Given below is one TCR beta chain in context. The germline V gene has CDR1 SGHRS and CDR2 YFSETQ. The CDR3 totals 16 residues. The V end lost 4 bases, the J end lost 2 bases, and 17 bases lay between the germline ends. This entry is derived from a study of T cell changes during pregnancy in multiple sclerosis. TCRdb keeps only in-frame clones here, not all; method: immunoSEQ multiplex PCR. The repertoire holds 65,000 to 85,000 clones, with approximately 91% as singletons. The chain recombines TRBV5-1 with TRBJ2-3; D is perhaps TRBD2 (6 bases). This sequence originates from a female donor with multiple sclerosis, enrolled in a pregnancy study. Sequenced material: peripheral blood, taken in the third trimester of pregnancy. For the CDR3, the DNA is TGCGCCAGCAGCCCCACCTCGGGGGTAGCCACAGATACGCAGTATTTT. Encoded protein: CASSPTSGVATDTQYF. The entire variable domain, with the rest obtained from reference TRBV5-1 and TRBJ2-3, is as follows: KAGVTQTPRYLIKTRGQQVTLSCSPISGHRSVSWYQQTPGQGLQFLFEYFSETQRNKGNFPGRFSGRQFSNSRSEMNVSTLELGDSALYLCASSPTSGVATDTQYFGPGTRLTVL.